This T cell receptor beta chain was found in a study of spatial heterogeneity in lung cancer. Ten or more counts support this clonotype. TCRdb analysed the 5' RACE reads with MiXCR anew, one entry per CDR3 protein. The repertoire holds approximately 40,000 distinct CDR3 sequences, with 12% to 15% as singletons. The time point is: sample taken at primary tumor resection. The donors comprised 60 to 80 untreated early-stage non-small cell lung cancer patients. The V and J ends lost 4 bases and 5 bases, in that order; junction bases with no gene match: 2. Germline V lookup: CDR1 SGHRS, CDR2 YFSETQ. CDR3 length: 15 amino acids.

This clonotype was sampled from a male donor with early-stage non-small cell lung cancer. Material: PBMCs, obtained at surgery. This chain joins TRBV5-1 and TRBJ2-1; TRBD2 aligns across 14 bases. DNA for the CDR3: TGCGCCAGCAGCCGGACTAGCGGGAGGAACAATGAGCAGTTCTTC. It codes for CASSRTSGRNNEQFF.